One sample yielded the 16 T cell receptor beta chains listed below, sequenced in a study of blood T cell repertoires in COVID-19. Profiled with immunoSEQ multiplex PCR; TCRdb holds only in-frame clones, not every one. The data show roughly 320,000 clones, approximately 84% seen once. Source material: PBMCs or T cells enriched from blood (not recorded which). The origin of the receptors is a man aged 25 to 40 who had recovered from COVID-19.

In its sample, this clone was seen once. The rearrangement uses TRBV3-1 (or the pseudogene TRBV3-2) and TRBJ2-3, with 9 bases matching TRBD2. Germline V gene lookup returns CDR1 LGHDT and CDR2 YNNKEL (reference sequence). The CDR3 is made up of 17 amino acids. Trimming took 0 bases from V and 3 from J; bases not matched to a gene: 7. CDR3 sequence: CASSQEAGGVGTDTQYF. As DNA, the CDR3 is TGTGCCAGCAGCCAAGAAGCGGGGGGAGTTGGAACAGATACGCAGTATTTT.

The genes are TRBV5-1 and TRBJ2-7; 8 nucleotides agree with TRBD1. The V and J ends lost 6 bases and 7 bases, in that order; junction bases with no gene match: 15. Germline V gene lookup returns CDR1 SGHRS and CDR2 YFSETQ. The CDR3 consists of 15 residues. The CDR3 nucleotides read TGCGCCAGCACCCTCGCGAGACAGGGGATGGGTGAGCAGTACTTC. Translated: CASTLARQGMGEQYF.

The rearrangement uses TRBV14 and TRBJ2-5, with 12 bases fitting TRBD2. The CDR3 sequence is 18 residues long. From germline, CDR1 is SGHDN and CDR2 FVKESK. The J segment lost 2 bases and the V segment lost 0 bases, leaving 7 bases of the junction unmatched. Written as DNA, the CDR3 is TGTGCCAGCAGCCAAGAAACTCTAGCGGGGGGGCCGCAAGAGACCCAGTACTTC. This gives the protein CASSQETLAGGPQETQYF.

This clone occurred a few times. CDR3 region: CASRTDGGFRQPQHF. CDR3 nucleotide sequence: TGTGCCAGCAGAACGGACGGAGGGTTTAGGCAGCCCCAGCATTTT. V is TRBV28 and J is TRBJ1-5; D gene ambiguous. Trimming took 6 bases from V and 7 from J, leaving 19 bases between them. Germline assignment: CDR1 MDHEN and CDR2 SYDVKM. The CDR3 covers 15 residues.

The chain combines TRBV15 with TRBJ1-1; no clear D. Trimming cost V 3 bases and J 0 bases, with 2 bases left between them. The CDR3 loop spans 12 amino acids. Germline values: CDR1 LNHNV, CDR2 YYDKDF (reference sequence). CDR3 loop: CATSSLNTEAFF. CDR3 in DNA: TGTGCCACCAGCAGCTTGAACACTGAAGCTTTCTTT.

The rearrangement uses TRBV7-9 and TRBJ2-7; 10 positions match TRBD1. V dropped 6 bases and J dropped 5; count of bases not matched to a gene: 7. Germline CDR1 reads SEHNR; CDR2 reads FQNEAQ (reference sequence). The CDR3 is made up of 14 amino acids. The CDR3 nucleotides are TGTGCCAGCAGTCCAGTGACAGGGGGCGACGAGCAGTACTTC. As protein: CASSPVTGGDEQYF.

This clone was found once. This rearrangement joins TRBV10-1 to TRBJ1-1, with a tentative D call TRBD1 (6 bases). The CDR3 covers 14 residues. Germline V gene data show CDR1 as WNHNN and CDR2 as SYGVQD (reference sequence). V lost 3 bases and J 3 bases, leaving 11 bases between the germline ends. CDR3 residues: CASSESGGDTEAFF. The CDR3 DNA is TGCGCCAGCAGTGAATCGGGGGGCGACACTGAAGCTTTCTTT.

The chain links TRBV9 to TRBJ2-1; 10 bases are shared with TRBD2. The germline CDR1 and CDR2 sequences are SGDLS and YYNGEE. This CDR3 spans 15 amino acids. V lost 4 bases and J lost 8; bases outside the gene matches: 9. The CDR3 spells CASSRPSGSLHEQFF. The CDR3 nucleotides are TGTGCCAGCAGCAGACCTAGCGGGAGCTTACATGAGCAGTTCTTC.

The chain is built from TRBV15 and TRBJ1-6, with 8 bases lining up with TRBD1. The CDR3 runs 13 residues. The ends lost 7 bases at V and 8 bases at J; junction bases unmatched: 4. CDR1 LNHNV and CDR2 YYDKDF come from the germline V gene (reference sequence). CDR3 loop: CATTGQGYSPLHF. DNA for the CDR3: TGTGCCACCACTGGACAGGGCTATTCACCCCTCCACTTT.

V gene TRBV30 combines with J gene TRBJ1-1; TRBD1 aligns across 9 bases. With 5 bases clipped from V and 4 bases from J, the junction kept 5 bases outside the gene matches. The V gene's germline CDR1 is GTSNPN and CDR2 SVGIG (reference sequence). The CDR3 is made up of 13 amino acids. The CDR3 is CAWETTGGTEAFF. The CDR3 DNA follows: TGTGCCTGGGAAACGACAGGGGGCACTGAAGCTTTCTTT.

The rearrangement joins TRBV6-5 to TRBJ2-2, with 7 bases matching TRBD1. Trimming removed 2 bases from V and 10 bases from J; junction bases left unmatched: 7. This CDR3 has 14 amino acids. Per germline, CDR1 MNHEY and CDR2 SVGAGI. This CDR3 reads CASSYRGGYVELFF. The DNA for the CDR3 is TGTGCCAGCAGTTACCGAGGGGGCTACGTGGAGCTGTTTTTT.

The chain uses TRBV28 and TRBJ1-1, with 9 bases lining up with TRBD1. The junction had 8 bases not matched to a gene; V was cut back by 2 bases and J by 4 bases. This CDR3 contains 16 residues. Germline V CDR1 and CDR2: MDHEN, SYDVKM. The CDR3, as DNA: TGTGCCAGCAGTTTACCCGGGACAGGGAGATTCACTGAAGCTTTCTTT. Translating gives CASSLPGTGRFTEAFF. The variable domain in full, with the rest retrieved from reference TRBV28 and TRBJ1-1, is DVKVTQSSRYLVKRTGEKVFLECVQDMDHENMFWYRQDPGLGLRLIYFSYDVKMKEKGDIPEGYSVSREKKERFSLILESASTNQTSMYLCASSLPGTGRFTEAFFGQGTRLTVV.

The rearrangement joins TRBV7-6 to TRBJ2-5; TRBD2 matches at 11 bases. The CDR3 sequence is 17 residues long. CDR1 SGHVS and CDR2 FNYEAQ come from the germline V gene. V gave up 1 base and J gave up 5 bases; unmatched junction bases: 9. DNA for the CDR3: TGTGCCAGCAGCTTAGTACGCACTAGCGGGAGTGGGGAGACCCAGTACTTC. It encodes CASSLVRTSGSGETQYF.

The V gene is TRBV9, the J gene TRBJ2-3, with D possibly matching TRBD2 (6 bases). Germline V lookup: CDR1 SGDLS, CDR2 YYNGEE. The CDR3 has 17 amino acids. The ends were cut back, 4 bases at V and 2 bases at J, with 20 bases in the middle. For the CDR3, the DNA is TGTGCCAGCAGCTTCCGTGGGGGGATCCCCTCCACAGATACGCAGTATTTT. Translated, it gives CASSFRGGIPSTDTQYF.

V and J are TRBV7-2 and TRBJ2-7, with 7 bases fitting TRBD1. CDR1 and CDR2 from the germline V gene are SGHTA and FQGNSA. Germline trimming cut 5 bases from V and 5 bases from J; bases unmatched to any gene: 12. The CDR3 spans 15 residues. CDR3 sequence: CASSPRQGSLHEQYF. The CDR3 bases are TGTGCCAGCAGCCCCCGACAGGGATCGTTACACGAGCAGTACTTC.

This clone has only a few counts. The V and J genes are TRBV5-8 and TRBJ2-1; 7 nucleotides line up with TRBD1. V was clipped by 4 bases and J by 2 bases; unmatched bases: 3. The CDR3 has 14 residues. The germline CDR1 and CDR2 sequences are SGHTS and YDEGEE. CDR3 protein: CASSPTGPYNEQFF. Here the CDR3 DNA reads TGTGCCAGCAGCCCGACAGGGCCCTACAATGAGCAGTTCTTC.